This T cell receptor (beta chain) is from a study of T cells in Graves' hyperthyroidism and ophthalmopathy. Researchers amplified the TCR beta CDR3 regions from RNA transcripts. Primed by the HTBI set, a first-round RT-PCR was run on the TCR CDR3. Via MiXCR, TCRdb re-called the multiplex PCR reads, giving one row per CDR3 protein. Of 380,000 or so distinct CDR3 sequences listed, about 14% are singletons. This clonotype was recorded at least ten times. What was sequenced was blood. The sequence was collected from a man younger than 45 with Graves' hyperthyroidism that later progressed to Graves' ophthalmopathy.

CDR3 sequence reads: CASSYGGLAGATDTQYF. The CDR3 DNA sequence: TGTGCCAGCAGTTACGGAGGGCTAGCGGGGGCCACAGATACGCAGTATTTT. The V and J genes are TRBV6-2 or TRBV6-3 and TRBJ2-3, with 10 bases aligning to TRBD2. The CDR3 consists of 17 residues. From germline, CDR1 is MNHEY and CDR2 SVGEGT. The junction had 7 bases not matched to a gene; V was cut back by 2 bases and J by 2 bases.